The rows below give T cell receptor beta chains drawn from one sample of a study of blood T cell repertoires in COVID-19. The method was immunoSEQ multiplex PCR; TCRdb's version includes in-frame clones alone and lacks a portion of them. The sample contains tens of thousands of clones, roughly three quarters of which appear only once. The specimen sequenced was peripheral blood. The receptor set was obtained from a man aged 70 or older with COVID-19, enrolled during active disease. CDR3s include the opening cysteine and the closing phenylalanine or tryptophan. D genes are given only for firm matches. The size entry is marked missing in some rows and otherwise reads once, few, many or a size class.

clone_size	v_call	j_call	d_call	cdr3_nt	cdr3_aa
-	TRBV6-6	TRBJ2-1	-	TGTGCCAGCAGTGTATACAATGAGCAGTTCTTC	CASSVYNEQFF
-	TRBV14	TRBJ2-1	TRBD2	TGTGCCAGCAGCCAACCTGGACTAGCGGGAGGGGTTGAGCAGTTCTTC	CASSQPGLAGGVEQFF
-	TRBV4-1	TRBJ1-1	-	TGCGCCAGCAGCCAAGAGGTGGCATCTGTCACTGAAGCTTTCTTT	CASSQEVASVTEAFF
few	TRBV6-6	TRBJ1-1	TRBD1	TGTGCCAGCTCACAGGGGTCGAACACTGAAGCTTTCTTT	CASSQGSNTEAFF
-	TRBV3-1/TRBV3-2	TRBJ2-7	-	TGTGCCAGCAGCCATAAGATCCCCGGGATTATGCCTGGCTACGAGCAGTACTTC	CASSHKIPGIMPGYEQYF
-	TRBV7-8	TRBJ2-7	-	TGTGCCAGCAGCTCCTCCCGGTTGACAGGAAATGTACAGTACTTC	CASSSSRLTGNVQYF
-	TRBV5-4	TRBJ2-7	TRBD1	TGTGCCAGCAGCCCGTCCCGGGACAGCTACGAGCAGTACTTC	CASSPSRDSYEQYF
-	TRBV19	TRBJ1-4	-	TGTGCCAGTAGTACATGGTCCGGTGTAACTAATGAAAAACTGTTTTTT	CASSTWSGVTNEKLFF
-	TRBV6-2/TRBV6-3	TRBJ2-2	TRBD2	TGTGCCAGCAGTTCAGCGGGAGCGAACACCGGGGAGCTGTTTTTT	CASSSAGANTGELFF
once	TRBV11-1	TRBJ1-1	TRBD1	TGTGCCAGCAACCCACAGGGGGCGGGTACTGAAGCTTTCTTT	CASNPQGAGTEAFF
few	TRBV27	TRBJ1-5	TRBD1	TGTGCCAGCAGTTTTACAGGGGGCGGTCAGCCCCAGCATTTT	CASSFTGGGQPQHF
few	TRBV7-3	TRBJ1-2	-	TGTGCCAGCAGCTTGGGGATGCCAGGGAACTATGGCTACACCTTC	CASSLGMPGNYGYTF
-	TRBV30	TRBJ1-4	-	TGTGCCTGGAGTCAGGGGCAGGCTAATGAAAAACTGTTTTTT	CAWSQGQANEKLFF
once	TRBV5-1	TRBJ2-3	-	TGCGCCAGCAGCTTGGGGGACTTTTTCACAGATACGCAGTATTTT	CASSLGDFFTDTQYF
-	TRBV6-5	TRBJ1-2	-	TGTGCCAGCTCCCGAGGGGGTGACTATGGCTACACCTTC	CASSRGGDYGYTF
-	TRBV29-1	TRBJ2-2	TRBD2	TGCAGCGCCGGGGGGACGCTCAACACCGGGGAGCTGTTTTTT	CSAGGTLNTGELFF
-	TRBV24-1	TRBJ2-1	-	TGTGCCACCAGTGTCCCCCGGGGGCGGGAGAGCAATGAGCAGTTCTTC	CATSVPRGRESNEQFF
many	TRBV9	TRBJ2-7	TRBD1	TGTGCCAGCAGCGTAGCGGGGACAGGGGTCGGAGAGCAGTACTTC	CASSVAGTGVGEQYF
-	TRBV5-4	TRBJ1-6	TRBD1	TGTGCCAGCAGCTCCGGCGGGACAGCCTCTTCACCCCTCCACTTT	CASSSGGTASSPLHF
-	TRBV18	TRBJ2-1	-	TGTGCCAGCTCACCACCGAGCCTAGATGGCAATGAGCAGTTCTTC	CASSPPSLDGNEQFF
-	TRBV30	TRBJ1-1	-	TGTGCCTGGAGAGGACACGGAGTTGAACACTCTGAAGCTTTCTTT	CAWRGHGVEHSEAFF
-	TRBV24-1	TRBJ2-5	TRBD2	TGTGCCACCAGTGATTCAGGGACTAGCGGCCAAGAGACCCAGTACTTC	CATSDSGTSGQETQYF
-	TRBV4-3	TRBJ2-1	TRBD2	TGCGCCAGCAGCCAAGTGGGGACTAGCGGGAGCCATGAGCAGTTCTTC	CASSQVGTSGSHEQFF
-	TRBV6-2/TRBV6-3	TRBJ2-1	-	TGTGCCAGCAGTTACTCGGGCGGAGGTTCCTACAATGAGCAGTTCTTC	CASSYSGGGSYNEQFF
-	TRBV3-1/TRBV3-2	TRBJ1-1	TRBD1	TGTGCCAGCAGGGACAGGGGCCGGGTGAACACTGAAGCTTTCTTT	CASRDRGRVNTEAFF
-	TRBV5-1	TRBJ2-2	TRBD2	TGCGCCAGCAGCTTGGAAACTAGCGGGAGCGGCGGGGAGCTGTTTTTT	CASSLETSGSGGELFF
-	TRBV18	TRBJ2-2	TRBD1	TGTGCCAGCTCACCCTCAACAGGGGAGACCGGGGAGCTGTTTTTT	CASSPSTGETGELFF
-	TRBV6-5	TRBJ1-1	-	TGTGCCAGCAGTTACCGCCCGACAGTGGTCACTGAAGCTTTCTTT	CASSYRPTVVTEAFF
once	TRBV27	TRBJ2-2	TRBD1	TGTGCCACCCGAAAACAGGGGCGCACCGGGGAGCTGTTTTTT	CATRKQGRTGELFF
-	TRBV2	TRBJ2-2	TRBD1	TGTGCCAGCAAACGCCGGGACAGCACCGGGGAGCTGTTTTTT	CASKRRDSTGELFF
-	TRBV4-2	TRBJ1-3	TRBD1	TGTGCCAGCAGCCCTAACGACAGGGCTGGAAACACCATATATTTT	CASSPNDRAGNTIYF
-	TRBV19	TRBJ1-5	-	TGTGCCAGTAGTCCAGGGACTCCCATCAGTCCCCAGCATTTT	CASSPGTPISPQHF
-	TRBV10-3	TRBJ1-2	TRBD1	TGTGCCATCAGCCTGACAGGGGGCGCCGACGGCTACACCTTC	CAISLTGGADGYTF
-	TRBV4-3	TRBJ1-4	TRBD1	TGCGCCAGCAGCCAAGGGGACAGGGATAATGAAAAACTGTTTTTT	CASSQGDRDNEKLFF
-	TRBV7-2	TRBJ2-1	-	TGTGCCAGCAGCTCCCTTCCCAGGGGTAATGAGCAGTTCTTC	CASSSLPRGNEQFF
-	TRBV28	TRBJ2-3	TRBD2	TGTGCCAGCAGTTTCTTCGGGACTAGCGTTACAGATACGCAGTATTTT	CASSFFGTSVTDTQYF
-	TRBV19	TRBJ2-7	TRBD1	TGTGCCAGTAGTATTTGGGACAGAGCCTACGAGCAGTACTTC	CASSIWDRAYEQYF
-	TRBV19	TRBJ2-3	-	TGTGCCAGTAGTATGGGGGGAAATACGCAGTATTTT	CASSMGGNTQYF
-	TRBV10-3	TRBJ2-1	TRBD1	TGTGCCATCAGGGGACAGGGTAAGACATCCTACAATGAGCAGTTCTTC	CAIRGQGKTSYNEQFF
once	TRBV28	TRBJ2-2	-	TGTGCCAGCTACACTCCCCCCGGGAAGCTGTTTTTT	CASYTPPGKLFF
few	TRBV5-5	TRBJ1-5	TRBD1	TGTGCCAGCAGCCAAGATGGGACAGCCCGTCGGCATTTT	CASSQDGTARRHF
once	TRBV29-1	TRBJ1-2	-	TGCAGCGTTGAAGGCCCCCTCCGGGGACATATCTATGGCTACACCTTC	CSVEGPLRGHIYGYTF
-	TRBV4-2	TRBJ1-6	-	TGTGCCAGCAGCCAAGACCCGATCAGGGGTAGCTCCTATAATTCACCCCTCCACTTT	CASSQDPIRGSSYNSPLHF
-	TRBV6-2/TRBV6-3	TRBJ2-1	-	TGTGCCAGCAGTGCCTCCGGGGGACTTTACAATGAGCAGTTCTTC	CASSASGGLYNEQFF
-	TRBV24-1	TRBJ1-3	TRBD1	TGTGCCACCAGTGATCACGGACAGGGATCAGCCGGAAACACCATATATTTT	CATSDHGQGSAGNTIYF
-	TRBV5-1	TRBJ1-5	TRBD1	TGCGCCAGCAGCACCGGGACAGAGAATCAGCCCCAGCATTTT	CASSTGTENQPQHF
few	TRBV5-5	TRBJ1-6	-	TGTGCCAGCAGCTTGCTTCGGGATTCACCCCTCCACTTT	CASSLLRDSPLHF
few	TRBV3-1/TRBV3-2	TRBJ1-1	-	TGTGCCAGCGGGTGGTTCGGGAGTCGGAACACTGAAGCTTTCTTT	CASGWFGSRNTEAFF
once	TRBV4-2	TRBJ1-5	TRBD1	TGTGCCAGCAGCCAGCGACAGGGTGGGAAGCCCCAGCATTTT	CASSQRQGGKPQHF
-	TRBV7-3	TRBJ2-3	-	TGTGCCAGCAGCTTTGATGGACTTTTCACAGATACGCAGTATTTT	CASSFDGLFTDTQYF
few	TRBV10-1	TRBJ1-2	TRBD1	TGCGCCAGCCAGCCCCCGGGACAGACCACATATGGCTACACCTTC	CASQPPGQTTYGYTF
-	TRBV6-2/TRBV6-3	TRBJ1-1	-	TGTGCCAGCAGCTGGGGGGTGCAGGGAACTGAAGCTTTCTTT	CASSWGVQGTEAFF
-	TRBV5-6	TRBJ2-7	TRBD2	TGTGCCAGCAGCTTTACATGGCAAAGAGCGGGAGCAGTCGAGCAGTACTTC	CASSFTWQRAGAVEQYF
-	TRBV25-1	TRBJ1-5	TRBD1	TGTGCCAGCAGCGGGATCGACAGGGGGCGCGTGGCCCAGCATTTT	CASSGIDRGRVAQHF
-	TRBV5-1	TRBJ2-3	-	TGCGCCAGCAGCCAGATGGACATTCGCACAGATACGCAGTATTTT	CASSQMDIRTDTQYF